The entry below gives a single TCR beta chain sequence along with its context. Researchers ran the PCR with 60 Vbeta and 13 Jbeta primers. Per the original methods: In a later analysis, the count reached 80 million or so unique TCR beta chains, with 9 million to 11 million shared. Clones were read by immunoSEQ multiplex PCR, and TCRdb kept only the in-frame ones, dropping some. That table supplies the V and J calls and clone size; D and trimming were determined from the DNA. The sample contains around 130,000 clones, approximately 68% of which appear only once. Germline V gene data show CDR1 as SGHDT and CDR2 as YYEEEE. Between the trimmed V and J ends, which lost 0 bases and 3 bases, there was a span of 12 bases. The CDR3 consists of 15 residues. The entry originates in a study of cytomegalovirus exposure and HLA in healthy donors.

The chain recombines TRBV5-6 with TRBJ1-1, with TRBD1 as a possible D gene (6 bases). Specimen: PBMCs. The TCR originated in a man aged 25 to 40 in good health and CMV-seropositive. The CDR3 nucleotides are TGTGCCAGCAGCTTGGCCACAGGGTGGGACACTGAAGCTTTCTTT. This sequence encodes CASSLATGWDTEAFF.